The rows below give T cell receptor beta chains drawn from one sample of a study of T cells in localized non-small cell lung cancer. TCRdb's table, derived via immunoSEQ multiplex PCR, lists solely in-frame clones and lacks some. This sample has some 78,000 clones; 80% to 90% occur once, and the top ten carry over 2.5%. The sequencing used peripheral blood, collected before any cancer treatment. The receptor source for this set is a man between 40 and 70 years old with stage I lung adenocarcinoma. Each CDR3 is given with its conserved first and last residue.

CASSYDRGSAIYF	TRBJ1-3	13	TRBV6-5
CASSDLGYGYTF	TRBJ1-2	12	TRBV6-5
CASTRRTGGAGLEQYF	TRBJ2-7	16	TRBV28
CASSEAGRAFGTDTQYF	TRBJ2-3	17	TRBV2
CASSIASGHSNMGTQYF	TRBJ2-5	17	TRBV5-4
CASSLVTGGRSSYEQYF	TRBJ2-7	17	TRBV7-9
CASSILTGYGYTF	TRBJ1-2	13	TRBV19
CASSRNPGHQPQHF	TRBJ1-5	14	TRBV28
CASVGTPRGTEAFF	TRBJ1-1	14	TRBV2
CASSTRTGSTDTQYF	TRBJ2-3	15	TRBV28
CASSLTPDRAYEQYF	TRBJ2-7	15	TRBV7-8
CASSLVEGTNTEAFF	TRBJ1-1	15	TRBV7-9
CASSLFSEETQYF	TRBJ2-5	13	TRBV5-5
CASSSHKLAGGLGYEQYF	TRBJ2-7	18	TRBV5-1
CASSESKGGGVEKLFF	TRBJ1-4	16	TRBV10-1
CASSFFRDRGGSSPLHF	TRBJ1-6	17	TRBV12-1
CASSFGQGVLYF	TRBJ2-7	12	TRBV2
CASSLVRRGANNEQFF	TRBJ2-1	16	TRBV7-9